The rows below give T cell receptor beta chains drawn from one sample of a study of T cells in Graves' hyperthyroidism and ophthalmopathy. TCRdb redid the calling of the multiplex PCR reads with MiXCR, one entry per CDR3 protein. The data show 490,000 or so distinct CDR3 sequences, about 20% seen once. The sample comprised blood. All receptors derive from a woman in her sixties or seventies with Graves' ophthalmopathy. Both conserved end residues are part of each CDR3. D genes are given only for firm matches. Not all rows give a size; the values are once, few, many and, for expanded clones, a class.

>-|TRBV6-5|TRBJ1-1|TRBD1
TGTGCCAGCAGTTACTCGGTTTTTCGACAGGGCGGCACTGAAGCTTTCTTT
CASSYSVFRQGGTEAFF
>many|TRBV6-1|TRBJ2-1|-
TGTGCCAGCAGTCCTAGCGTGAATGAGCAGTTCTTC
CASSPSVNEQFF
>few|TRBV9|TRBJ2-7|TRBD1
TGTGCCAGCAGCGTAGGGGACAGGGTGTTCGAGCAGTACTTC
CASSVGDRVFEQYF
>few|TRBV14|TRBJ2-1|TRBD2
TGTGCCAGCAGCCCGCCGGGACTAGCGGCCGGCAATGAGCAGTTCTTC
CASSPPGLAAGNEQFF
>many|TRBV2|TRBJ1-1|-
TGTGCCAGCAGTGAAGAGATAGCCGCAAACACTGAAGCTTTCTTT
CASSEEIAANTEAFF
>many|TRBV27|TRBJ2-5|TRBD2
TGTGCCAGCAGTTACAGCGGGAGAGGGCGCCAAGAGACCCAGTACTTC
CASSYSGRGRQETQYF
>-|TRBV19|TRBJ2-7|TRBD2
TGTGCCAGTAGTATGCGGGGGGGGTCAGAGAGATCCTACGAGCAGTACTTC
CASSMRGGSERSYEQYF
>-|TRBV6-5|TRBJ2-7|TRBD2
TGTGCCAGCAGTTACGACCGACCGGGACTAGCGGGAGTTTACGAGCAGTACTTC
CASSYDRPGLAGVYEQYF
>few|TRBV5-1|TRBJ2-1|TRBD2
TGCGCCAGCAGTAGCGGGGACGCATACAATGAGCAGTTCTTC
CASSSGDAYNEQFF
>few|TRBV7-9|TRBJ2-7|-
TGTGCCAGCAGCTCCGGGTCATTTTCCTACGAGCAGTACTTC
CASSSGSFSYEQYF
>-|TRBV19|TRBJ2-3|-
TGTGCCAGTAGTGCGACTCGGGCAGATACGCAGTATTTT
CASSATRADTQYF
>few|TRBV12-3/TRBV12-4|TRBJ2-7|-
TGTGCCAGCAAAACGGGGAGCTCGAGCTCCTACGAGCAGTACTTC
CASKTGSSSSYEQYF
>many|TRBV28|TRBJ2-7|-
TGTGCCAGCAGTTTCTTAGGCCTCTACGAGCAGTACTTC
CASSFLGLYEQYF
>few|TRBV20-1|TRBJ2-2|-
TGCAGTGCTAGAGACCTGAGAGGATTCACCGGGGAGCTGTTTTTT
CSARDLRGFTGELFF
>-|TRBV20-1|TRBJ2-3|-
TGCAGTGCTAGAGAATCCAGCGGAGTGGTGGATACGCAGTATTTT
CSARESSGVVDTQYF
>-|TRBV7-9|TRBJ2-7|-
TGTGCCAGCAGCTTAGAAGGTGTCGAGCAGTACTTC
CASSLEGVEQYF
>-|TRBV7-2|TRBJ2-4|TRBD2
TGTGCCAGCAGCTTAGGTGGCGGGGGCAAAAACATTCAGTACTTC
CASSLGGGGKNIQYF
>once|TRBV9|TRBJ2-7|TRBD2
TGTGCCAGCAGCGTAGCACCGGGTGGGGGAGGGCTGTCCTACGAGCAGTACTTC
CASSVAPGGGGLSYEQYF
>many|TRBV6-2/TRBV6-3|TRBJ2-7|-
TGTGCCAGCAGTAGGTGGGAAGACTACGAGCAGTACTTC
CASSRWEDYEQYF
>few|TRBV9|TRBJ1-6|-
TGTGCCAGCAGCGTAGAGGACAGATCAAATTCACCCCTCCACTTT
CASSVEDRSNSPLHF
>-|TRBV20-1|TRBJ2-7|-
TGCAGTGCTAGAGATGACAGGCGGGTTTCCGAGCAGTACTTC
CSARDDRRVSEQYF
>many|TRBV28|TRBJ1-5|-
TGTGCCAGCAGGCCACAGGGAAGCGCTAATCAGCCCCAGCATTTT
CASRPQGSANQPQHF
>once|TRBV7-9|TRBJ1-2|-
TGTGCCAGCAGCTTCAATACAGGGAGGGCCTTTAATAGTGGCTACACCTTC
CASSFNTGRAFNSGYTF
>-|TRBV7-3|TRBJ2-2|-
TGTGCCAGCAGCCGGGGGGCGGGACTCACCGGGGAGCTGTTTTTT
CASSRGAGLTGELFF
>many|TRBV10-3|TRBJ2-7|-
TGTGCCATCAGTGAAACGGCTACCCACGAGCAGTACTTC
CAISETATHEQYF
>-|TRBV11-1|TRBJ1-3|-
TGTGCCAGCAGCTTAGGTCTTGGACAGCTCTTGGCTGGAAACACCATATATTTT
CASSLGLGQLLAGNTIYF
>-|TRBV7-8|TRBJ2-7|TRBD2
TGTGCCAGCAGCCCCACCGGGACTATCTCCTACGAGCAGTACTTC
CASSPTGTISYEQYF
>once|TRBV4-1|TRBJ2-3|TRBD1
TGCGCCAGCAGCCAAATACGACAGGGGGCGCCTCCACACACGGATACGCAGTATTTT
CASSQIRQGAPPHTDTQYF
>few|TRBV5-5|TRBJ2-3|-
TGTGCCAGCAGCTTGGGGGCAGTTGGGAGGACAGATACGCAGTATTTT
CASSLGAVGRTDTQYF
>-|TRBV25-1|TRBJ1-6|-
TGTGCCAGCAGGGCCGGGACCGCGGGTTCACCCCTCCACTTT
CASRAGTAGSPLHF
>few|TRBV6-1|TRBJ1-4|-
TGTGCCAGCTTAGAGGGCCGATGGGGGACTGAAAAACTGTTTTTT
CASLEGRWGTEKLFF
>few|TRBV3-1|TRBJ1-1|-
TGTGCCAGCAGCCAACGTGATAGGGGCCCTGAAGCTTTCTTT
CASSQRDRGPEAFF
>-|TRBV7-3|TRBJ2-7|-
TGTGCCAGCAGCCCCCTCCCGAGCGGCGAGCAGTACTTC
CASSPLPSGEQYF
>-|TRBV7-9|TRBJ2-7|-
TGTGCCAGCAGCTTAGAAGCGAACCCCTACGAGCAGTACTTC
CASSLEANPYEQYF
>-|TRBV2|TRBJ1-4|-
TGTGCCAGCACCCCAAGGTGGGGCGGTGGTAATGAAAAACTGTTTTTT
CASTPRWGGGNEKLFF
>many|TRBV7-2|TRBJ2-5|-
TGTGCCAGCAGTTTACCCTCTGGACAGAAAGAGACCCAGTACTTC
CASSLPSGQKETQYF
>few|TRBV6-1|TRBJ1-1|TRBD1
TGTGCCGCCGGGGGACAGGGGGCGCGGACTGAAGCTTTCTTT
CAAGGQGARTEAFF
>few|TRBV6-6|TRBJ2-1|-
TGTGCCAGCAGTTACTCGCCCATTCTTAGCTCCTACAATGAGCAGTTCTTC
CASSYSPILSSYNEQFF
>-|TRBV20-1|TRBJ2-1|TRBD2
TGCAGTGCCCAGAGCGGGAGGAGGAGTGAGCAGTTCTTC
CSAQSGRRSEQFF
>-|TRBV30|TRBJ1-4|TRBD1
TGTGCCTATAACAGGGGGAGTGAAAAACTGTTTTTT
CAYNRGSEKLFF
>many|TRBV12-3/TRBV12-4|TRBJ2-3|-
TGTGCCAGCAGTTTATGGACCGATCCAACAGATACGCAGTATTTT
CASSLWTDPTDTQYF
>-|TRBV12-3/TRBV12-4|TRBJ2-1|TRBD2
TGTGCCAGCACTCCTAAAGGGCTGCTAGCGGTCGGTAATGTGGATGAGCAGTTCTTC
CASTPKGLLAVGNVDEQFF
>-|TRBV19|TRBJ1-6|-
TGTGCCAGTAGTCACAGGGTCTCCAATTCACCCCTCCACTTT
CASSHRVSNSPLHF
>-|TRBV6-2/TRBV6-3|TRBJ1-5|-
TGTGCCACCCGACAGCTTTATAGCAATCAGCCCCAGCATTTT
CATRQLYSNQPQHF
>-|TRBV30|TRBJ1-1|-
TGTGCCTGGAGTAAAGGGTTCCAGCTCCCGAACACTGAAGCTTTCTTT
CAWSKGFQLPNTEAFF